These T cell receptor beta chains were read from a single sample in a study of blood T cells in healthy people across ages. MiXCR was run by TCRdb on the 5' RACE reads, yielding one entry per CDR3 protein. The profile shows 1.5 million to 2 million distinct CDR3 sequences, about 35% of them singletons. Sequenced sample: blood. These receptors were collected from a woman aged 25 to 39 in good health. CDR3s include the opening cysteine and the closing phenylalanine or tryptophan. Each record gives: V gene, J gene, clone size, D gene, CDR3 protein, CDR3 DNA. D genes are given only for firm matches. Only part of the rows carry a size: once, few, many, or a class if the clone is expanded.

>TRBV27|TRBJ1-5|.|.
CAGSQGRASGQPQHF
TGTGCCGGCAGCCAGGGCAGGGCATCGGGGCAGCCCCAGCATTTT
>TRBV5-5|TRBJ2-7|few|.
CASSFEEGRVYEQYF
TGTGCCAGCAGCTTTGAGGAGGGAAGGGTCTACGAGCAGTACTTC
>TRBV20-1|TRBJ2-1|few|TRBD2
CSASKLAGNYNEQFF
TGCAGTGCTAGCAAACTAGCGGGTAATTACAATGAGCAGTTCTTC
>TRBV6-6|TRBJ2-1|.|TRBD2
CASSYREGMGEQFF
TGTGCCAGCAGTTACAGGGAGGGAATGGGTGAGCAGTTCTTC
>TRBV29-1|TRBJ2-7|few|.
CSVGGPQEANHYEQYF
TGCAGCGTTGGGGGGCCCCAGGAAGCCAACCATTACGAGCAGTACTTC
>TRBV25-1|TRBJ2-1|once|TRBD2
CASSEQSSGSGYNEQFF
TGTGCCAGCAGTGAACAGTCTAGCGGGAGTGGGTACAATGAGCAGTTCTTC
>TRBV27|TRBJ2-1|.|TRBD2
CASSPRAGTSGGAYNEQFF
TGTGCCAGCAGTCCCCGGGCCGGGACTAGCGGGGGCGCCTACAATGAGCAGTTCTTC
>TRBV15|TRBJ2-5|.|.
CATSRDSGGETQYF
TGTGCCACCAGCAGAGATAGTGGGGGGGAGACCCAGTACTTC
>TRBV10-2|TRBJ2-5|few|TRBD1
CASTRYRGQETQYF
TGCGCCAGCACCCGATACAGGGGGCAAGAGACCCAGTACTTC
>TRBV20-1|TRBJ2-5|many|TRBD2
CSARMSGGGEWETQYF
TGCAGTGCTAGAATGAGCGGGGGGGGAGAGTGGGAGACCCAGTACTTC
>TRBV27|TRBJ2-7|.|.
CASGSLIRDPGAGQYF
TGTGCCAGCGGTTCCCTAATCCGGGACCCCGGCGCGGGGCAGTACTTC
>TRBV4-1|TRBJ2-5|.|.
CASSQVLAARETQYF
TGCGCCAGCAGCCAGGTCCTAGCTGCGCGGGAGACCCAGTACTTC
>TRBV7-2|TRBJ2-5|.|TRBD2
CASSLGVRGGGAQETQYF
TGTGCCAGCAGCTTAGGGGTCCGGGGCGGGGGGGCCCAAGAGACCCAGTACTTC
>TRBV12-3/TRBV12-4|TRBJ2-5|.|TRBD2
CASRLAGGSETQYF
TGTGCCAGCAGGCTAGCGGGAGGGTCGGAGACCCAGTACTTC
>TRBV5-5|TRBJ2-3|many|TRBD1
CASSWDRSTDTQYF
TGTGCCAGCAGCTGGGACAGGAGCACAGATACGCAGTATTTT
>TRBV29-1|TRBJ2-1|few|TRBD1
CSVEDSWLAGQDEQFF
TGCAGCGTTGAAGATAGTTGGCTGGCCGGACAGGATGAGCAGTTCTTC
>TRBV5-1|TRBJ2-7|few|.
CASSLAAGLEQYF
TGCGCCAGCAGCTTGGCGGCGGGGCTCGAGCAGTACTTC
>TRBV6-1|TRBJ2-3|few|TRBD2
CAGKTSGGISTGTQYF
TGTGCCGGAAAGACTAGCGGGGGGATCAGCACAGGTACGCAGTATTTT
>TRBV6-5|TRBJ1-2|many|.
CASKDGSGGYTF
TGTGCCAGTAAGGACGGCTCTGGTGGCTACACCTTC
>TRBV4-1|TRBJ1-5|.|.
CASSPILDTSNQPQHF
TGCGCCAGCAGCCCAATCCTCGACACTTCTAATCAGCCCCAGCATTTT
>TRBV7-9|TRBJ1-4|few|.
CASSPMGGHYNEKLFF
TGTGCCAGCAGCCCTATGGGGGGACACTATAATGAAAAACTGTTTTTT
>TRBV6-1|TRBJ2-7|.|.
CASIGTVLREQYF
TGTGCCAGCATAGGTACGGTGTTACGCGAGCAGTACTTC
>TRBV29-1|TRBJ1-1|.|.
CSVEDLTGRNTEAFF
TGCAGCGTTGAAGACCTGACAGGAAGAAACACTGAAGCTTTCTTT
>TRBV6-1|TRBJ2-3|few|TRBD2
CASTRTSGALYTDTQYF
TGTGCCAGCACTAGGACTAGCGGAGCCCTGTACACAGATACGCAGTATTTT
>TRBV10-3|TRBJ1-2|few|.
CAISEMISLANYDYTF
TGTGCCATCAGTGAGATGATTTCGTTAGCTAACTATGACTACACCTTC
>TRBV20-1|TRBJ2-7|few|TRBD1
CSARAHDRGLYEQYF
TGCAGTGCTAGAGCCCACGACAGGGGGCTCTACGAGCAGTACTTC
>TRBV12-3/TRBV12-4|TRBJ1-2|.|TRBD1
CASTMDRSAPNYGYTF
TGTGCCAGCACCATGGACAGGTCGGCTCCGAACTATGGCTACACCTTC
>TRBV7-2|TRBJ2-1|few|TRBD2
CASSRGLHSYNEQFF
TGTGCCAGCAGCAGGGGACTACACTCCTACAATGAGCAGTTCTTC
>TRBV7-9|TRBJ2-7|.|.
CASSKGTPTPYEQYF
TGTGCCAGCAGCAAGGGGACCCCTACACCCTACGAGCAGTACTTC